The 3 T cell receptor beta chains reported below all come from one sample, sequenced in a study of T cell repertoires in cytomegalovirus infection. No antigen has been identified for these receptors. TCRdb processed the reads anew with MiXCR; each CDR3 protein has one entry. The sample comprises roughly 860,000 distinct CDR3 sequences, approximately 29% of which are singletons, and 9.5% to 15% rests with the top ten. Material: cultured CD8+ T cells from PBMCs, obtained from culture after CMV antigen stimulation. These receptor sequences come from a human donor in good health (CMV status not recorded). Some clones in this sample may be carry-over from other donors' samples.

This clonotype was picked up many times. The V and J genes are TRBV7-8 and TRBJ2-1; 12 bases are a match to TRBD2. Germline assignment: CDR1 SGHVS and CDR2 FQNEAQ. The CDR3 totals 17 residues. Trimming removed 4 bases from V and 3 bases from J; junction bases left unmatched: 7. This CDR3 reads CASSSLGTSGHYNEQFF. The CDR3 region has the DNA TGTGCCAGCAGCTCGCTAGGGACTAGCGGGCACTACAATGAGCAGTTCTTC.

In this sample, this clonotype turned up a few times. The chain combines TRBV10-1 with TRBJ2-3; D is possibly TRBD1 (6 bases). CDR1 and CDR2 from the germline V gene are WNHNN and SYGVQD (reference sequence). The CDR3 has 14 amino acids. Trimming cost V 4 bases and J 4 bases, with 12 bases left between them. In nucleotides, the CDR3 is TGCGCCAGCAGTGGAATGGCAGGGGCAGATACGCAGTATTTT. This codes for CASSGMAGADTQYF.

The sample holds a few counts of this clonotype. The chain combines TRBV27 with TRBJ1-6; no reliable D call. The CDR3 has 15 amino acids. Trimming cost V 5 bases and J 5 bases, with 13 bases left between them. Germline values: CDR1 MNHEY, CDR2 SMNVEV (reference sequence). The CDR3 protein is CASSDGPRNNSPLHF. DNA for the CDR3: TGTGCCAGCAGTGACGGACCTCGGAATAATTCACCCCTCCACTTT.